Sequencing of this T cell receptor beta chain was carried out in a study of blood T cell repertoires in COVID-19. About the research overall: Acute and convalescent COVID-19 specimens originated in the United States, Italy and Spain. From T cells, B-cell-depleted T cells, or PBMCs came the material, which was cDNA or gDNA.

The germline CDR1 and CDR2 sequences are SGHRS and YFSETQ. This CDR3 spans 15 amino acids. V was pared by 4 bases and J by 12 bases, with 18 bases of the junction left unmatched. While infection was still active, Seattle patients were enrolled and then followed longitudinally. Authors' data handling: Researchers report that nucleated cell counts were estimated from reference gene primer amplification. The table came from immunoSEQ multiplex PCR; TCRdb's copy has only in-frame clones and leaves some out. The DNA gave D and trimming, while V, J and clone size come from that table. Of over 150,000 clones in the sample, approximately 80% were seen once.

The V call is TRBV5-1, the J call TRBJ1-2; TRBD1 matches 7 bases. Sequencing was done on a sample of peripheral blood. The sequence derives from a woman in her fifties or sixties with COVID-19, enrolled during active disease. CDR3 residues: CASSPWTGPALGNTF. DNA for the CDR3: TGCGCCAGCAGCCCTTGGACAGGCCCGGCCCTAGGAAACACCTTC.